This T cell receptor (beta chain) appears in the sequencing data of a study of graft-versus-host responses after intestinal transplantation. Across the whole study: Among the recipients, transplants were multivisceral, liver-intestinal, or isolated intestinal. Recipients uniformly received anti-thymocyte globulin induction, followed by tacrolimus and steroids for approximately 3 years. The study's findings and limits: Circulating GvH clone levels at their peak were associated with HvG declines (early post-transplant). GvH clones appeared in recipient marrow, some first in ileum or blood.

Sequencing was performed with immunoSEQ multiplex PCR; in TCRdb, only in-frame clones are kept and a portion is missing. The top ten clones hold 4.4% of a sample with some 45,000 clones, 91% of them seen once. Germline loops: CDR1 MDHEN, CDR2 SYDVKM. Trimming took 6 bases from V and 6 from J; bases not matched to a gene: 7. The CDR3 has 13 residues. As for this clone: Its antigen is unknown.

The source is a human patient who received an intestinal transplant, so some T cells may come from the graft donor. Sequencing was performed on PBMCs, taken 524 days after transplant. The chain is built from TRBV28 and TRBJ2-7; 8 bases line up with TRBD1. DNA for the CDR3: TGTGCCAGCAGCGCTGGGACAGGTCGCGAGCAGTACTTC. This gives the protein CASSAGTGREQYF.